This T cell receptor (beta chain) is drawn from a study of T cell repertoires in cytomegalovirus infection. Study details: Recently identified HLA-C-restricted CMV epitopes were used, and well-studied HLA-B-restricted CMV epitopes were used as well.

For this clonotype: Its antigen is still unknown.

CDR1 and CDR2 (germline): LGHNA, YNFKEQ. Unmatched junction bases numbered 7, after V lost 1 base and J lost 5 bases. The CDR3 covers 16 residues. Study-wide results and caveats: CMV-specific TCR beta clonotypes restricted by HLA-C were the ones dominating the ex vivo response. Identification of carriers of CMV plus the relevant HLA was performed using cumulative public TCR beta family frequency.

TCRdb reanalysed the reads using MiXCR and keeps one entry per CDR3 protein. Of about 570,000 distinct CDR3 sequences listed, around 40% were seen once; the top ten hold about 46%. The chain uses TRBV4-2 and TRBJ2-1; 8 nucleotides agree with TRBD2. This specimen consisted of cultured PBMCs, obtained from culture after CMV antigen stimulation. The receptor was isolated from a human donor in good health (CMV status not recorded). Some clones in this sample may be carry-over from other donors' samples. DNA of the CDR3: TGTGCCAGCAGCCAAGTCGGGGGGGGGGTCGACAATGAGCAGTTCTTC. Translated: CASSQVGGGVDNEQFF.